This T cell receptor beta chain is drawn from a study of tumor and adjacent non-tumor tissue in lung cancer. Broader study findings: Patients with more diverse tumor TCRs had worse survival.

In the case of this clonotype: Its antigen is not identified.

The template was RNA from unsorted bulk tissue. Donors were chemotherapy-naive, newly diagnosed lung cancer surgical patients in China, August–late 2014. TCRbeta libraries were built with three rounds of nested PCR, modified from ARM-PCR. One entry per CDR3 protein, called by TCRdb with MiXCR from the multiplex PCR reads. The data show 120,000 or so distinct CDR3 sequences, 66% seen once. This CDR3 has 15 amino acids. V was shortened by 8 bases and J by 2 bases, with 15 bases between the two germline ends. The specimen sequenced was lung tumor tissue. This rearrangement joins TRBV12-3 or TRBV12-4 to TRBJ2-2; possible D gene TRBD1, 6 bases. This clonotype was obtained from a man under 40 with non-small cell lung cancer. The CDR3, as DNA: TGTGCCAGCGGGAACAGGGTGACCAACACCGGGGAGCTGTTTTTT. Amino acids: CASGNRVTNTGELFF.